The clone carrying this T cell receptor (beta chain) was seen a few times. A single record per CDR3 protein comes from TCRdb applying MiXCR to the 5' RACE reads. This sample has 300,000 to 400,000 distinct CDR3 sequences; over 9% occur once, and the top ten carry 6% to 9%. These data are taken from a study of identical twins. Germline V gene data show CDR1 as MNHEY and CDR2 as SMNVEV (reference sequence). Unmatched junction bases numbered 4, after V lost 3 bases and J lost 9 bases. The length of the CDR3 is 14 residues. The sample was also reused in another study, on yellow fever vaccine responses in identical twins.

The receptor's source is a woman between 18 and 29 years old in good health. The chain carries TRBV27 and TRBJ2-6; 8 bases map to TRBD1. Specimen: CD8+ T cells sorted from blood. CDR3 residues: CASSFSGGHNVLTF. CDR3 nucleotide sequence: TGTGCCAGCAGTTTCTCAGGGGGCCACAACGTCCTGACTTTC.